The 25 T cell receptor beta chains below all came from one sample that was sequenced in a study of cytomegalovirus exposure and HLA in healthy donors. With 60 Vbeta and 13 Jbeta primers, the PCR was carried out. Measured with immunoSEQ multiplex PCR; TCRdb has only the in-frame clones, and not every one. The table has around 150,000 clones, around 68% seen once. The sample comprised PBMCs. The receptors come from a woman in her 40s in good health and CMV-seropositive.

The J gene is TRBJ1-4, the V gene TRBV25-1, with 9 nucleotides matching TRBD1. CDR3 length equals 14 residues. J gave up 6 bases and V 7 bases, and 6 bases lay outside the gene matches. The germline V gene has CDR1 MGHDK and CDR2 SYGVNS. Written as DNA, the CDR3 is TGTGCCAGCACCAGACAGGGGGTGCATGAAAAACTGTTTTTT. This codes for CASTRQGVHEKLFF.

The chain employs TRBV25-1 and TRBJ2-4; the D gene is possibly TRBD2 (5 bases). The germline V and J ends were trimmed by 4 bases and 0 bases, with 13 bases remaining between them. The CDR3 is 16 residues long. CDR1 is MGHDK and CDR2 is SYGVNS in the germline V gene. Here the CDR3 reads CASSAGVGVAKNIQYF. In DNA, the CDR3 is TGTGCCAGCAGTGCTGGGGTCGGGGTAGCCAAAAACATTCAGTACTTC.

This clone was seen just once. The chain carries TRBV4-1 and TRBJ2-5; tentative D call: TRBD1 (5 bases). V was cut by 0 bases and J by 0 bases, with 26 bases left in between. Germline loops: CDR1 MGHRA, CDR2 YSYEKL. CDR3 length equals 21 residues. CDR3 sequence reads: CASSQDCGAGCPPLYQETQYF. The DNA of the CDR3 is TGCGCCAGCAGCCAAGATTGTGGGGCAGGGTGCCCTCCCTTGTACCAAGAGACCCAGTACTTC.

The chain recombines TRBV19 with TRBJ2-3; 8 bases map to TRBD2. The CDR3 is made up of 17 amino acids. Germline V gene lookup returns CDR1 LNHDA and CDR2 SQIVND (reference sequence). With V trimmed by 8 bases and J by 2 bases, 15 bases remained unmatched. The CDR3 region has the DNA TGTGCCAGTCGATATGGCGCGGCGGGGGGCCTCACAGATACGCAGTATTTT. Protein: CASRYGAAGGLTDTQYF. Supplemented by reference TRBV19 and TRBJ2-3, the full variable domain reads DGGITQSPKYLFRKEGQNVTLSCEQNLNHDAMYWYRQDPGQGLRLIYYSQIVNDFQKGDIAEGYSVSREKKESFPLTVTSAQKNPTAFYLCASRYGAAGGLTDTQYFGPGTRLTVL.

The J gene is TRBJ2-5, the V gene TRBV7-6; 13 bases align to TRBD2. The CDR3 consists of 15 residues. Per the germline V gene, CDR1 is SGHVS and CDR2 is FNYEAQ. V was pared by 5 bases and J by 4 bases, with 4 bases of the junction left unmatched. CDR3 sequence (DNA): TGTGCCAGCAGCCCGGGACTAGCGGGGCCAGAGACCCAGTACTTC. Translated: CASSPGLAGPETQYF. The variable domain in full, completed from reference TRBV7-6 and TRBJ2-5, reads GAGVSQSPRYKVTKRGQDVALRCDPISGHVSLYWYRQALGQGPEFLTYFNYEAQQDKSGLPNDRFSAERPEGSISTLTIQRTEQRDSAMYRCASSPGLAGPETQYFGPGTRLLVL.

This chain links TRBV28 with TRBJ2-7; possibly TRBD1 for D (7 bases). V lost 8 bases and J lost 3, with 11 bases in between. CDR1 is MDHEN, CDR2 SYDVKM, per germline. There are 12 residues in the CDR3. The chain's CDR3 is CASAGQYYEQYF. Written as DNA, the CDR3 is TGTGCCAGCGCGGGACAGTACTACGAGCAGTACTTC.

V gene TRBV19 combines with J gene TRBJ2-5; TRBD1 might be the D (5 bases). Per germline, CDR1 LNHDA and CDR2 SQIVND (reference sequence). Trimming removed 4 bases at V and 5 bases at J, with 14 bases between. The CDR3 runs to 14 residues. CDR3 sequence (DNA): TGTGCCAGTAGTAGTAGGGGCGGAAGGGAGACCCAGTACTTC. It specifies CASSSRGGRETQYF. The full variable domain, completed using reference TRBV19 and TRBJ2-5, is DGGITQSPKYLFRKEGQNVTLSCEQNLNHDAMYWYRQDPGQGLRLIYYSQIVNDFQKGDIAEGYSVSREKKESFPLTVTSAQKNPTAFYLCASSSRGGRETQYFGPGTRLLVL.

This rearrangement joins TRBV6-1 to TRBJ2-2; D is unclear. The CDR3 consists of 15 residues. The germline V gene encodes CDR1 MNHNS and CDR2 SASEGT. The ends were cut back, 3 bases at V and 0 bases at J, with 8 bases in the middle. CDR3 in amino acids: CASSDRPANTGELFF. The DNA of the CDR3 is TGTGCCAGCAGTGACAGGCCCGCGAACACCGGGGAGCTGTTTTTT.

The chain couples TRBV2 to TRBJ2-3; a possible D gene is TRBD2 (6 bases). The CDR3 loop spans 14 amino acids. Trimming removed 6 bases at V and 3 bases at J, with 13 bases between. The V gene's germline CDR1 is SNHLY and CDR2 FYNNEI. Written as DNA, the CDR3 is TGTGCCAGCAGCGGGGTGGGGGGAACAGATACGCAGTATTTT. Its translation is CASSGVGGTDTQYF.

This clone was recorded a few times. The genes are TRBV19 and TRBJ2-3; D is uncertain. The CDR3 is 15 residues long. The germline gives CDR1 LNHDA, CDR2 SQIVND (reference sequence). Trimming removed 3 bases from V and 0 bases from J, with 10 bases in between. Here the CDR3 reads CASSITGPSTDTQYF. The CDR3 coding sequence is TGTGCCAGTAGTATTACGGGTCCTAGCACAGATACGCAGTATTTT.

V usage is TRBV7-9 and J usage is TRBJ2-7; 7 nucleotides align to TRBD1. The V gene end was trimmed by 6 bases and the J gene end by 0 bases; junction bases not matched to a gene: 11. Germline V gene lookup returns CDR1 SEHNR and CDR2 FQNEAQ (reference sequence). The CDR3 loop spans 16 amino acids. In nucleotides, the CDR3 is TGTGCCAGCAGGAGACAGGGACCTCTGGCCTCCTACGAGCAGTACTTC. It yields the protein CASRRQGPLASYEQYF.

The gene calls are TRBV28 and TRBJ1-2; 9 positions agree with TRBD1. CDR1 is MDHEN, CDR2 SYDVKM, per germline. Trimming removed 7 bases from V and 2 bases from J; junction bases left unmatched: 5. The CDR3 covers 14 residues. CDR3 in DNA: TGTGCCAGCAACCCCGGGACAGGGAACTATGGCTACACCTTC. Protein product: CASNPGTGNYGYTF.

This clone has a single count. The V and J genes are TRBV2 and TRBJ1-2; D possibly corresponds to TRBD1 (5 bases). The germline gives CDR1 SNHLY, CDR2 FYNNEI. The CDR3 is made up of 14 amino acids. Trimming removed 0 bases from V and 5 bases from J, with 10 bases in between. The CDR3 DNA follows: TGTGCCAGCAGTGAAGCGGGGCCTGGATATGGCTACACCTTC. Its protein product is CASSEAGPGYGYTF.

The CDR3 DNA sequence: TGTGCCATCAGAAGTAGCGGGAGCCAAGAGACCCAGTACTTC. Encoded protein: CAIRSSGSQETQYF. This sequence joins TRBV10-3 and TRBJ2-5, with TRBD2 matching over 9 bases. There are 14 residues in the CDR3. Germline loops: CDR1 ENHRY, CDR2 SYGVKD. Trimming removed 6 bases from V and 1 base from J; junction bases left unmatched: 3.

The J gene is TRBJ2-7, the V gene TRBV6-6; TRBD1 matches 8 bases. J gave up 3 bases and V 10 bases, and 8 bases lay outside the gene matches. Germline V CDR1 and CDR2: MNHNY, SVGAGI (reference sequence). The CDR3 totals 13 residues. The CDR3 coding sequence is TGTGCCACCGCCCTTGGACAGGGCTACGAGCAGTACTTC. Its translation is CATALGQGYEQYF.

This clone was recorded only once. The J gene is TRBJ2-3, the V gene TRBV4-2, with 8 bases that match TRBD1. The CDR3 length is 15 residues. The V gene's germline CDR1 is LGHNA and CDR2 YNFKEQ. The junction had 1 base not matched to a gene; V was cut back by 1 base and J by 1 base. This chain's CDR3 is CASSQVGQGTDTQYF. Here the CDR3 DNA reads TGTGCCAGCAGCCAAGTGGGACAGGGCACAGATACGCAGTATTTT.

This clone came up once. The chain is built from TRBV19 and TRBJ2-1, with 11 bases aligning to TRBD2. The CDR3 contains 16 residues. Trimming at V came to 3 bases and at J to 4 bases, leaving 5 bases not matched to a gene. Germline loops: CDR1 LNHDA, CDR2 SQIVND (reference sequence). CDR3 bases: TGTGCCAGTAGTATCGGGGTAGCGGGAGGGTACAATGAGCAGTTCTTC. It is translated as CASSIGVAGGYNEQFF.

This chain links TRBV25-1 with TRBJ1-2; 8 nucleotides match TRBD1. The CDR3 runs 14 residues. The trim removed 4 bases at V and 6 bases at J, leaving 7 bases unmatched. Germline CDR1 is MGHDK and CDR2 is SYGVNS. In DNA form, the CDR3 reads TGTGCCAGCAGTGGGTGGACAGGGTCGCATGGCTACACCTTC. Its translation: CASSGWTGSHGYTF.

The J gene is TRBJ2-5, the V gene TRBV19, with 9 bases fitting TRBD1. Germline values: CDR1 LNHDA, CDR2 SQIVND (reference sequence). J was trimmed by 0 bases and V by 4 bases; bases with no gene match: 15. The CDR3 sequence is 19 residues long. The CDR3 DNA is TGTGCCAGTAGTAAGGCCCCGACCCGGGACAGGGCGTACCAAGAGACCCAGTACTTC. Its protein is CASSKAPTRDRAYQETQYF. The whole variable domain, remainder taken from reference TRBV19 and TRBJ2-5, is DGGITQSPKYLFRKEGQNVTLSCEQNLNHDAMYWYRQDPGQGLRLIYYSQIVNDFQKGDIAEGYSVSREKKESFPLTVTSAQKNPTAFYLCASSKAPTRDRAYQETQYFGPGTRLLVL.

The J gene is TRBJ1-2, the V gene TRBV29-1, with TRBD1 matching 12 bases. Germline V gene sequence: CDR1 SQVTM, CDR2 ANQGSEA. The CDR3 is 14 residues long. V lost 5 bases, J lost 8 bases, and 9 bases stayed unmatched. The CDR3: CSVSGDRGPGGYTF. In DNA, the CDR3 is TGCAGCGTTAGCGGGGACAGGGGGCCGGGAGGCTACACCTTC.

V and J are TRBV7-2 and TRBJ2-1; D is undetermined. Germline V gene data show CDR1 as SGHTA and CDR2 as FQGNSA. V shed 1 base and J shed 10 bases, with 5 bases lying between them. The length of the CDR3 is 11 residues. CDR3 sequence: CASSLVSEQFF. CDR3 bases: TGTGCCAGCAGCTTAGTATCGGAGCAGTTCTTC.

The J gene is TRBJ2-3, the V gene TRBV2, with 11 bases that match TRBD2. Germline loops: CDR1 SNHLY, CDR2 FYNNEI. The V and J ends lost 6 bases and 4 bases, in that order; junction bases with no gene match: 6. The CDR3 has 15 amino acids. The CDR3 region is CASSTIAGGPDTQYF. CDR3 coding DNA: TGTGCCAGCAGCACGATAGCGGGGGGGCCAGATACGCAGTATTTT.

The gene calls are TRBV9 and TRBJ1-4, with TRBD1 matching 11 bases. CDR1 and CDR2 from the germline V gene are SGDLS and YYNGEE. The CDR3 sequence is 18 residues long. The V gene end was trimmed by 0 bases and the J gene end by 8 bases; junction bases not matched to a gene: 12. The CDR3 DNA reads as TGTGCCAGCAGCGTAGGACCGGGCCGGGGGACAGGGGGAGAAAAACTGTTTTTT. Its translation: CASSVGPGRGTGGEKLFF.

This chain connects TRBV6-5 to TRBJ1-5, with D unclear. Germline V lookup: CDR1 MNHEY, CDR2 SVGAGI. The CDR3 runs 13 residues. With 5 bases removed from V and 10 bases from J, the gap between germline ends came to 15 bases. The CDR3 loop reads CASSLRVGGPQHF. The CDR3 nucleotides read TGTGCCAGCAGTCTCCGGGTAGGAGGACCCCAGCATTTT.

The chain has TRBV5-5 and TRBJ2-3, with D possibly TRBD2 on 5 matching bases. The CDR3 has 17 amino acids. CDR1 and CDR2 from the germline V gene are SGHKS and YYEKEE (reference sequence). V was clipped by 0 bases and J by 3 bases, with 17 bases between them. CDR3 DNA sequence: TGTGCCAGCAGCTTGGGGAGGTCGAGCGGAGAAACAGATACGCAGTATTTT. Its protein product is CASSLGRSSGETDTQYF.